The T cell receptor beta chain under discussion was sequenced for a study of CD8 T cells in ankylosing spondylitis. Whole-study results and caveats: Reports say disease-linked clones showed up significantly more in matched ankylosing spondylitis synovial fluid. Apparently characteristic of ankylosing spondylitis blood was a TCR beta motif (roughly eight highly homologous variants).

Each CDR3 protein is one row after TCRdb ran MiXCR on the 5' RACE reads. The sample includes roughly 700,000 distinct CDR3 sequences, around 17% seen only once; the top ten take under 20%. Turning to this clonotype: Its antigen remains unidentified.

CDR1 SGHKS and CDR2 YYEKEE come from the germline V gene (reference sequence). V shed 0 bases, J shed 2 bases, and the junction held 4 bases outside the gene matches. The CDR3 is 17 residues long. The genes are TRBV5-5 and TRBJ2-7, with 14 bases fitting TRBD2. This receptor was obtained from a male donor with ankylosing spondylitis. The material sequenced was blood, either unsorted or a sorted T cell fraction (not recorded which). The DNA of the CDR3 is TGTGCCAGCAGCTTGGCACCGACTAGCGGGGGGGCCTACGAGCAGTACTTC. Amino acid sequence: CASSLAPTSGGAYEQYF.